This T cell receptor (beta chain) stems from a study of T-cell memory formation after mild COVID-19 (dated by TCRdb to about 2021). Study-level background: Most TCR sequence clusters were specific to one of the two donors. T-cell clones expanding and contracting after mild COVID-19 in two donors were tracked by longitudinal TCRalpha and TCRbeta repertoire sequencing. Two young, previously healthy adult volunteers, one female and one male, were included in the cohort.

Study-wide conclusions, independent of this receptor: From day 15 to 85, contracting clones showed balanced CD4/CD8 phenotypes, whereas a second wave of clones that expanded from day 15 to 37 leaned towards CD4+. Some responding clones were detected in pre-infection memory, suggesting pre-existing cross-reactive memory T cells joined the SARS-CoV-2 response. Contracting CD4+ clones were located mainly in the CM and EM memory subsets, whereas CD8+ clones were found to be enriched in EMRA. Only a couple of mild cases were covered by the study, and larger cohorts that include severe cases with pre-infection samples were considered necessary. The second-wave clones that peaked on day 37 were not confirmed to be SARS-CoV-2 specific.

PBMCs were isolated by Ficoll-Paque density gradient centrifugation. The sequencer was an Illumina NovaSeq 6000. TCRalpha and TCRbeta cDNA libraries were built by 5'RACE with constant-segment primers, adding sample barcodes and unique molecular identifiers. RNA was extracted from every sample with Trizol reagent. Library amplification was performed in two PCR steps, and a second sample barcode and Illumina TruSeq adapters were introduced in the second step. The libraries were sequenced on an Illumina NovaSeq using 2 x 150 bp paired-end reads. For the original study's pipeline: Demultiplexing of reads and collapsing into UMI-guided consensus sequences were performed with migec v1.2.7. With mixcr v2.1.11, UMI consensuses were aligned to TRA and TRB V and J templates and assembled into clonotypes. Clonotypes were classified as expanded or contracted when called significant by both edgeR and NoisET, with noise models trained on biological replicates. edgeR calls used a false discovery rate-adjusted p below 0.01 and a log2 fold-change threshold of 1. As an exploratory analysis of dynamics, PCA with hierarchical clustering was applied to max-normalized trajectories of the 1000 most abundant clonotypes. Separately sequenced CD4+ and CD8+ repertoires were used to assign the CD4 or CD8 phenotype of responding clones. Using fastp at Q25 and MiXCR, TCRdb reprocessed the public reads and kept productive beta chains. Entries that share a CDR3 protein sequence are merged under the most common genes and DNA. The V and J calls follow TCRdb's processing rather than the paper's. Present in this sample are approximately 480,000 distinct CDR3 sequences, roughly 18% of which were seen just once. The biggest ten clones account for 9% to 15% of the sample.

With regard to this clonotype: Its antigen specificity is not known. No much larger clone exists at a distance of one base, and base qualities are not known.

The clonotype was recovered from an adult woman who had mild COVID-19 (a few samples of this study predate the infection). The sample titles of this study are shuffled in the database, so cell type and time point are left out; the donor was told from shared clones. The specimen sequenced was PBMCs or a T cell subset sorted from them (not recorded which).

The DNA is TGTGCCAGCAGTTTTGGAGGGTGGGACACCGGGGAGCTGTTTTTT. This codes for CASSFGGWDTGELFF. Recombination connected TRBV12-3 or TRBV12-4 to TRBJ2-2; a tentative D match to TRBD2 spans 6 bases. Spanning cysteine to phenylalanine, the CDR3 consists of 15 amino acids. The entry retains the CDR3 DNA only, 45 bases that are in frame from base 1. V lost 3 bases and J lost 3 bases; the stretch between them is 11 bases long.